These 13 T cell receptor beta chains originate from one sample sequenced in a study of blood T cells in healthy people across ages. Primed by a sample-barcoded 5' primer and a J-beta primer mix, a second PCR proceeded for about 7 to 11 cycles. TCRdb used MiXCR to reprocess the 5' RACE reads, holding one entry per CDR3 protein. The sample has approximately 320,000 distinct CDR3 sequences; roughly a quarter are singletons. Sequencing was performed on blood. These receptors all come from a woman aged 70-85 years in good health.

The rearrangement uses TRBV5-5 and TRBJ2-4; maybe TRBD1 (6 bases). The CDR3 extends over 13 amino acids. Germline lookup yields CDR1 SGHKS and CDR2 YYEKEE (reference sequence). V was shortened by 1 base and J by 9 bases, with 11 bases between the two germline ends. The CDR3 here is CASSLWTEGIQYF. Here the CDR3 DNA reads TGTGCCAGCAGCTTGTGGACAGAAGGCATTCAGTACTTC.

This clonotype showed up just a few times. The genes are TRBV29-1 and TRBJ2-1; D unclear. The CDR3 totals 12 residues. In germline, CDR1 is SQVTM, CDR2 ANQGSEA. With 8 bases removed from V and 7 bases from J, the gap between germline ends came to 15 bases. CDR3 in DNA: TGCAGCCTCCGCGGACCCGGGAATGAGCAGTTCTTC. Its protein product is CSLRGPGNEQFF.

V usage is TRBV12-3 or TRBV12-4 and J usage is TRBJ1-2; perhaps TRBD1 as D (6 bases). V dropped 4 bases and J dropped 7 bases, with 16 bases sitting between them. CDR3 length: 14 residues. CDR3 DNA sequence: TGTGCCAGCAGTTCGGGGGGGCTTTCACTTGGCTACACCTTC. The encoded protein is CASSSGGLSLGYTF.

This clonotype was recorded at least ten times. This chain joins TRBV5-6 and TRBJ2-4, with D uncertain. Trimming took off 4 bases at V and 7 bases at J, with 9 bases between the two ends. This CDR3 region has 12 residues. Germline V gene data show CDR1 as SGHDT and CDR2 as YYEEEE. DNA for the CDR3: TGTGCCAGCAGCCGTGCGAACAACATTCAGTACTTC. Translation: CASSRANNIQYF.

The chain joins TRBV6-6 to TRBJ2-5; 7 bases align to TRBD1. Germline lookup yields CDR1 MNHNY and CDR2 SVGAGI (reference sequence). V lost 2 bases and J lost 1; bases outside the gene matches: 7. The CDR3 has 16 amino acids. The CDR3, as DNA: TGTGCCAGCAGTTACCCGCAAGACAGGGTCCAAGAGACCCAGTACTTC. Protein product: CASSYPQDRVQETQYF.

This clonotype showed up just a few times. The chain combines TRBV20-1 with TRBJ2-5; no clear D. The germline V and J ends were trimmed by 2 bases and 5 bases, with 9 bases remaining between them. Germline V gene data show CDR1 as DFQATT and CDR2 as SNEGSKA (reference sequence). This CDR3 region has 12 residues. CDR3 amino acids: CSARSLGETQYF. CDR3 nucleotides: TGCAGTGCTAGATCCCTGGGGGAGACCCAGTACTTC.

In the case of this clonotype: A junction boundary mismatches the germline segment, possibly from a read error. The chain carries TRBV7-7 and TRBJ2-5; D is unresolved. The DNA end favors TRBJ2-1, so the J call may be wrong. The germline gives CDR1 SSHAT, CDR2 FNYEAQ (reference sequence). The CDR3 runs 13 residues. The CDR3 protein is CASSLDDGYEQFF. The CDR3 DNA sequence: TGTGCTAGCAGCTTAGACGACGGCTATGAGCAGTTCTTC.

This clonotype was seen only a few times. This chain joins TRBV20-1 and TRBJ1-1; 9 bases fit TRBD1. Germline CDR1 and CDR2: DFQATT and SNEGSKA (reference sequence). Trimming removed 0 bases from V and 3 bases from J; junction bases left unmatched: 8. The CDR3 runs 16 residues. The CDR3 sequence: CSARDQDRDRDTEAFF. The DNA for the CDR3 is TGCAGTGCTAGAGACCAGGACCGGGACAGGGACACTGAAGCTTTCTTT.

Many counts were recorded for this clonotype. CDR3: CASKWSGGTDTQYF. CDR3 DNA: TGTGCCAGCAAGTGGAGTGGAGGCACAGATACGCAGTATTTT. This chain connects TRBV6-1 to TRBJ2-3; no clear D gene. This CDR3 is built from 14 residues. V dropped 7 bases and J dropped 1 base, with 12 bases sitting between them. Germline loops: CDR1 MNHNS, CDR2 SASEGT.

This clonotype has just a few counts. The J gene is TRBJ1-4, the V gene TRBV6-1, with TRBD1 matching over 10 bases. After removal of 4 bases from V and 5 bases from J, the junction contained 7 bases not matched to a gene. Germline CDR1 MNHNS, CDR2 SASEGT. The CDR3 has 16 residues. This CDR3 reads CASSGADRGLNEKLFF. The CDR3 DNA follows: TGTGCCAGCAGTGGGGCAGACAGGGGGCTAAATGAAAAACTGTTTTTT.

In DNA form, the CDR3 reads TGTGCCAGCATCCCGGGCAGGGCCGGCTCAGATACGCAGTATTTT. The encoded protein is CASIPGRAGSDTQYF. The rearrangement joins TRBV6-1 to TRBJ2-3; maybe TRBD1 (5 bases). The germline V and J ends were trimmed by 7 bases and 4 bases, with 18 bases remaining between them. The CDR3 covers 15 residues. The germline CDR1 and CDR2 sequences are MNHNS and SASEGT.

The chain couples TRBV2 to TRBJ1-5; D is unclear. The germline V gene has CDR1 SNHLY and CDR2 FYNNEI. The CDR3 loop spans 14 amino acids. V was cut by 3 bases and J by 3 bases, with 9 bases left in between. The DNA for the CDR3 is TGTGCCAGCAGTGAGCGGCATAACAATCAGCCCCAGCATTTT. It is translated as CASSERHNNQPQHF.

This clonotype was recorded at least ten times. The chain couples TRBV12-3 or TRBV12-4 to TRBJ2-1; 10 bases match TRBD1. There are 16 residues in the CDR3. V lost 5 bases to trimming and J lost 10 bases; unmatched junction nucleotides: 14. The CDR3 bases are TGTGCCAGCAGTACTGACAGGGGGCTGGGCGCGACAGAGCAGTTCTTC. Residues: CASSTDRGLGATEQFF.